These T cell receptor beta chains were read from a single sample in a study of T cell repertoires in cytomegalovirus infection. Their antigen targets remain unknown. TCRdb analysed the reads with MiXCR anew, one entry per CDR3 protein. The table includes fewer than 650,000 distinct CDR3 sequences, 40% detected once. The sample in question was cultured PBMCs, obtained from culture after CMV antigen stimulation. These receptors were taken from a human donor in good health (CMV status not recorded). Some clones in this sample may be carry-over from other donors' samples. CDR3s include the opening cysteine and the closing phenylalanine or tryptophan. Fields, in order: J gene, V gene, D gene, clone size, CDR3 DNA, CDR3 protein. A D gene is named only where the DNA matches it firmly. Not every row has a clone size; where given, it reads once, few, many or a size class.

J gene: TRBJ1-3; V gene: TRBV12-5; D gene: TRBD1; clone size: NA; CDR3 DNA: TGTGCTAGTGGTCAAAGACAGGGGGGAAACACCATATATTTT; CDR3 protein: CASGQRQGGNTIYF
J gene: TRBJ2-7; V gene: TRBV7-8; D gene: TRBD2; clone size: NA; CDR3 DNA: TGTGCCAGCAGCTTAAAGGGAGCGGGGACCTACGAGCAGTACTTC; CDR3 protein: CASSLKGAGTYEQYF
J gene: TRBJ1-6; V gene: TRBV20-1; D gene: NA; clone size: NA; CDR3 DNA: TGCAGTGCTAGAGACCTAGGGTACCGAACTTCACCCCTCCACTTT; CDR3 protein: CSARDLGYRTSPLHF
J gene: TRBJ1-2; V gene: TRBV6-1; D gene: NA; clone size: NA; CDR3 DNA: TGTGCCGCCGAGGGACTTTTTAACTATGGCTACACCTTC; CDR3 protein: CAAEGLFNYGYTF
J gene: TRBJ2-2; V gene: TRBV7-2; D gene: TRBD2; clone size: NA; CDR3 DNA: TGTGCCAGCACCCGCTCGGGGGGGGTTAACACCGGGGAGCTGTTTTTT; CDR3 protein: CASTRSGGVNTGELFF
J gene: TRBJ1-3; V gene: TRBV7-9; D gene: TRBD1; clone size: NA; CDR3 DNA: TGTGCCAGCAGCTTGGCCGTGGGACAGACTGGAAACACCATATATTTT; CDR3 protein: CASSLAVGQTGNTIYF
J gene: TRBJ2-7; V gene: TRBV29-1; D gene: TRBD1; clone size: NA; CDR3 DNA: TGCAGCGTTGACCTCGGGACAGGGAGTATCCACGAGCAGTACTTC; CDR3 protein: CSVDLGTGSIHEQYF
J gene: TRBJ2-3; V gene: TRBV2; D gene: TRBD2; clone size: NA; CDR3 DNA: TGTGCCAGCAGTGGGCTAGCGGGGGGGCAGACAGATACGCAGTATTTT; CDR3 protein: CASSGLAGGQTDTQYF
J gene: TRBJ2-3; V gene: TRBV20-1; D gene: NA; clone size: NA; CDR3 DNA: TGCAGTGCGATAATGAACAGGGGCACAGATACGCAGTATTTT; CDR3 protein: CSAIMNRGTDTQYF
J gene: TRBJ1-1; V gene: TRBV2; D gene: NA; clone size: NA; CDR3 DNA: TGTGCCAGCCCTGGGGGGGTGAACACTGAAGCTTTCTTT; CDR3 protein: CASPGGVNTEAFF
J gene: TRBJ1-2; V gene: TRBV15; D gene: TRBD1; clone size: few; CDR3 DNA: TGTGCCACCAGGCAACAGGGGAGCGATGGCTACACCTTC; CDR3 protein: CATRQQGSDGYTF
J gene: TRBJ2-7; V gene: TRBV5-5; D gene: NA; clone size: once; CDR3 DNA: TGTGCCAGCACCCTGGACTATTGGGACGAGCAGTACTTC; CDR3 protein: CASTLDYWDEQYF
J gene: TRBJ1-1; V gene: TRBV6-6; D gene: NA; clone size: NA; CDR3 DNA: TGTGCCAGCAGACATTGGGGTTTATGGAACACTGAAGCTTTCTTT; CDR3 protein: CASRHWGLWNTEAFF
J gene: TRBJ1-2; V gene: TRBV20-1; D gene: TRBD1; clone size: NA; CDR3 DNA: TGCAGTGCTGGACAGGGGTTCTATGGCTACACCTTC; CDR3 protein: CSAGQGFYGYTF
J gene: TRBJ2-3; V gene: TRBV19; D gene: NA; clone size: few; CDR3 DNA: TGTGCCAGTAAGGAGGGGGGGTTCACAGATACGCAGTATTTT; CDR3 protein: CASKEGGFTDTQYF
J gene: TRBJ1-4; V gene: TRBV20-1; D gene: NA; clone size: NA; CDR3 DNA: TGCAGTGCTATCGCGGGAGCTTTAACGAATGAAAAACTGTTTTTT; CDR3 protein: CSAIAGALTNEKLFF
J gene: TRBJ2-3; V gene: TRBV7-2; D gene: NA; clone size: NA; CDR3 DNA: TGTGCCAGCAGCTTTAGGGGGGACACAGATACGCAGTATTTT; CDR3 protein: CASSFRGDTDTQYF